This TCR beta chain was obtained from a study of CD8 T cells in Susac syndrome. A word on this clonotype: What it binds is not known.

Study-wide results and limits: CD4+ T cell repertoires in Susac syndrome lacked clonal expansion.

The V gene end was trimmed by 1 base and the J gene end by 3 bases; junction bases not matched to a gene: 6. CDR3 size: 16 residues. Looked up from germline, CDR1 is SGHDT and CDR2 is YYEEEE. Random hexamers were used to reverse transcribe the RNA input (about 0.5 to 1 ug). Each CDR3 protein is one row after TCRdb ran MiXCR on the immunoSEQ multiplex PCR reads. This sample yields more than 200,000 distinct CDR3 sequences, of which about 94% are seen a single time; 0.15% belongs to the top ten. The sequenced material came from CD4+ T cells from PBMCs. The TCR originated in a human donor with Susac syndrome. The V call is TRBV5-6, the J call TRBJ2-1, with 8 bases lining up with TRBD2. The CDR3 DNA reads as TGTGCCAGCAGCTTGTTTGCGGGGGGAGGCTACAATGAGCAGTTCTTC. Encoded protein: CASSLFAGGGYNEQFF.